This is a list of T cell receptor beta chains from one sample in a study of T cells in Graves' hyperthyroidism and ophthalmopathy. A single record per CDR3 protein comes from TCRdb applying MiXCR to the multiplex PCR reads. The table includes about 380,000 distinct CDR3 sequences, less than 20% detected once. The specimen was blood. All receptors come from a man aged 18 to 29 with Graves' ophthalmopathy. Each CDR3 is given with its conserved first and last residue. The D gene is left open where the match is weak. Not every row has a clone size; where given, it reads once, few, many or a size class.

abundance	j_gene	d_gene	v_gene	CDR3nt	CDR3aa
many	TRBJ2-7	-	TRBV20-1	TGCAGTGCTAGAGATGCGAGAGAAACAGCCTACGAGCAGTACTTC	CSARDARETAYEQYF
many	TRBJ1-1	TRBD1	TRBV10-2	TGCGCCACCCTCATCGAACCGGGACAGGGGAACACTGAAGCTTTCTTT	CATLIEPGQGNTEAFF
few	TRBJ2-3	-	TRBV12-3/TRBV12-4	TGTGCCAGCACCCGGCAGGCGAGCACAGATACGCAGTATTTT	CASTRQASTDTQYF
many	TRBJ2-3	TRBD2	TRBV5-1	TGCGCCAGCACCCCGGCCGGGACTACCTCCACAGATACGCAGTATTTT	CASTPAGTTSTDTQYF
-	TRBJ1-4	-	TRBV19	TGTGCCAGTAGTATAGATCTGGTGGCAGCAGAAAAACTGTTTTTT	CASSIDLVAAEKLFF
-	TRBJ2-7	-	TRBV6-1	TGTGCCAGCGGGCAGGACGTTTGGTACGAGCAGTACTTC	CASGQDVWYEQYF
many	TRBJ1-1	-	TRBV27	TGTGCCAGCAGGACAGGAGGTACGAACACTGAAGCTTTCTTT	CASRTGGTNTEAFF
few	TRBJ2-7	-	TRBV5-4	TGTGCCAGCAGCTTGATGGGCAGTCAAGACTACGAGCAGTACTTC	CASSLMGSQDYEQYF
few	TRBJ1-3	-	TRBV6-1	TGTGCCAGCAGAGCTTCGTTACAGAGGTTTACGGCTGGAAACACCATATATTTT	CASRASLQRFTAGNTIYF
many	TRBJ1-2	-	TRBV5-1	TGCGCCAGCAGCTTGGACACGCTTGGCTACACCTTC	CASSLDTLGYTF
-	TRBJ1-1	-	TRBV5-1	TGCGCCAGCAGCTGGTTTGGAGAAAAAGCTTTCTTT	CASSWFGEKAFF